The rows below give T cell receptor beta chains drawn from one sample of a study of long-term antiretroviral therapy in people with HIV. The protocol was immunoSEQ multiplex PCR, while the TCRdb copy is restricted to in-frame clones and leaves out a portion. The sample lists some 35,000 clones; approximately 80% were seen once. The sequences come from unsorted PBMCs, collected 0.6 years after starting antiretroviral therapy. The source of these receptors is a man aged 18 to 29 with HIV. Each CDR3 is given without its conserved first and last residue.

ASSYKQGHEQY TRBJ2-7 TRBV18
ASSPVGDEKLF TRBJ1-4 TRBV5-1
ASSQVKRGELF TRBJ2-2 TRBV4-2
ASSPVFMGALQLVSTDTQY TRBJ2-3 TRBV18
ASSAGRPLATNEKLF TRBJ1-4 TRBV6-1
ASSLTANTEAF TRBJ1-1 TRBV4-3
ASSLAADRQSNYGYT TRBJ1-2 TRBV5-1
ASSSAGARQHNEQF TRBJ2-1 TRBV28
ASTPGQGVPYGYT TRBJ1-2 TRBV28
ASSVAGNSNQPQH TRBJ1-5 TRBV9
ASSHIYRGDYGYT TRBJ1-2 TRBV4-1
ASSIPVGTGINEQF TRBJ2-1 TRBV19
ASSLRSSGRRPNTEAF TRBJ1-1 TRBV7-2
ASSLYGSGGRYEQF TRBJ2-1 TRBV27
ASSDLRALQDYEQY TRBJ2-7 TRBV2